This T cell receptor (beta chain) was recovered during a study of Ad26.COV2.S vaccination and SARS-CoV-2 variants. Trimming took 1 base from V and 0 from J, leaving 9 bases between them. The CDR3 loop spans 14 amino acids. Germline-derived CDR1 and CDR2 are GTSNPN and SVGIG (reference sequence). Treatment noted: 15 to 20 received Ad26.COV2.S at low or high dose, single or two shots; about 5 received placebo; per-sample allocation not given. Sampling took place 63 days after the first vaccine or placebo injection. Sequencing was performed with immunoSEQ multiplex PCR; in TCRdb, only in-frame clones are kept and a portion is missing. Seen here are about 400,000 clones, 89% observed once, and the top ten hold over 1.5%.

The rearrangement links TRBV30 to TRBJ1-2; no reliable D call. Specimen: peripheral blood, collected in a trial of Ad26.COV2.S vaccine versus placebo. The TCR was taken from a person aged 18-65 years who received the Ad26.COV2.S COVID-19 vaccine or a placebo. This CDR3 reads CAWSGPTPNYGYTF. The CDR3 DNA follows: TGTGCCTGGAGTGGACCGACCCCTAACTATGGCTACACCTTC.